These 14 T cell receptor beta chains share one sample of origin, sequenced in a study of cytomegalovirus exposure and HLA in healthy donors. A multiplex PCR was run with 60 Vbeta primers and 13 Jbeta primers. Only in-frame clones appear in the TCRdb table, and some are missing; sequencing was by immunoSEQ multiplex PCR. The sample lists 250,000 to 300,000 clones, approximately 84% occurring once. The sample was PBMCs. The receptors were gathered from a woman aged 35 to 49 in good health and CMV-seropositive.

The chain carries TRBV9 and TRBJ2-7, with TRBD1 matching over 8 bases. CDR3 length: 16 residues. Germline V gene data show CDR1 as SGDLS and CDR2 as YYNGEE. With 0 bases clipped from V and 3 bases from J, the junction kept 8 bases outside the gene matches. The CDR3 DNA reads TGTGCCAGCAGCGTAGATATGGGGACAGGTTACTACGAGCAGTACTTC. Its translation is CASSVDMGTGYYEQYF.

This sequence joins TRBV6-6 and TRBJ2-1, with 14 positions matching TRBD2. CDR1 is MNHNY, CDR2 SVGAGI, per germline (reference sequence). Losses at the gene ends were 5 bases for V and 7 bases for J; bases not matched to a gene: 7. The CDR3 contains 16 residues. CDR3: CASSHGTSGSRNEQFF. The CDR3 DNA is TGTGCCAGCAGTCACGGGACTAGCGGGAGTAGAAATGAGCAGTTCTTC.

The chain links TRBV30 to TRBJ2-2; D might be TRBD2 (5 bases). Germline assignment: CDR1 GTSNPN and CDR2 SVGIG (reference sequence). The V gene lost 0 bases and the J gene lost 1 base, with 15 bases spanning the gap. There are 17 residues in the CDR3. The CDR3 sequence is CAWSVGLLMGNTGELFF. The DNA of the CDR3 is TGTGCCTGGAGTGTTGGACTCTTAATGGGGAACACCGGGGAGCTGTTTTTT.

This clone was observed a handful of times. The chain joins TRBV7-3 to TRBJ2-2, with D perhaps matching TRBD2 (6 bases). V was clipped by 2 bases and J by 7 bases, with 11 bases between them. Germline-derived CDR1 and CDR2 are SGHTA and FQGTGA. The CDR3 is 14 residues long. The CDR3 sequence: CASSLPSVGGELFF. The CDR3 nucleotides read TGTGCCAGCAGCTTACCTAGCGTGGGCGGGGAGCTGTTTTTT.

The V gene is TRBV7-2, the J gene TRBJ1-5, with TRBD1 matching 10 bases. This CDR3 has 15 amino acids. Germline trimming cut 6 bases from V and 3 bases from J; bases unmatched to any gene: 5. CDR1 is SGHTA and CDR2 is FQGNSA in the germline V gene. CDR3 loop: CASRATGGLNQPQHF. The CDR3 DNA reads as TGTGCCAGCAGGGCGACAGGGGGCCTCAATCAGCCCCAGCATTTT.

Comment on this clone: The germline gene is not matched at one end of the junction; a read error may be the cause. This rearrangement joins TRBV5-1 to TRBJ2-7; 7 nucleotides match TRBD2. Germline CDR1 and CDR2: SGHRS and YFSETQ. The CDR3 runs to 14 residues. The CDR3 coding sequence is TGCGCCAGCAGCTTGGGCGGGAGCTCCCACGAGCAGTACTTC. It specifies CASSLGGSSHEQYF.

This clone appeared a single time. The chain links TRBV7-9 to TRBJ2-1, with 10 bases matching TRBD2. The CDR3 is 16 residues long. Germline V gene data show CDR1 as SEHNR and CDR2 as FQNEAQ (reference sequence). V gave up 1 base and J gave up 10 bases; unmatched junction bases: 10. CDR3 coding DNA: TGTGCCAGCAGCTTAGGCTGGCTAGCGGGAGCTGAGGAGCAGTTCTTC. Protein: CASSLGWLAGAEEQFF.

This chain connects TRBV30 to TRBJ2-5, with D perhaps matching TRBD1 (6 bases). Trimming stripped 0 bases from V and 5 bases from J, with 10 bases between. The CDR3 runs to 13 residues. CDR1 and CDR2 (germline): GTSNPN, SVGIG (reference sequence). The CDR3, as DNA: TGTGCCTGGAGTGTAGGGGGTCGGGAGACCCAGTACTTC. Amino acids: CAWSVGGRETQYF. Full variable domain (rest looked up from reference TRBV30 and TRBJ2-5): SQTIHQWPATLVQPVGSPLSLECTVEGTSNPNLYWYRQAAGRGLQLLFYSVGIGQISSEVPQNLSASRPQDRQFILSSKKLLLSDSGFYLCAWSVGGRETQYFGPGTRLLVL.

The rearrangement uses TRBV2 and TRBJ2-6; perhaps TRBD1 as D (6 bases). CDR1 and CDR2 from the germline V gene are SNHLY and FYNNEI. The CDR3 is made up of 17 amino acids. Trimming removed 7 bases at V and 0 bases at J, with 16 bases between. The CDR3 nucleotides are TGTGCCAGCAAGGGGGACACAATTTTCTCTGGGGCCAACGTCCTGACTTTC. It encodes CASKGDTIFSGANVLTF.

DNA of the CDR3: TGCGCCAGCAGCCCCGGACGAGGGAGGACTGAAGCTTTCTTT. Protein product: CASSPGRGRTEAFF. The chain has TRBV4-3 and TRBJ1-1, with D uncertain. Germline V gives CDR1 LGHNA, CDR2 YSLEER. This CDR3 region has 14 residues. V lost 4 bases to trimming and J lost 5 bases, with 14 bases between them.

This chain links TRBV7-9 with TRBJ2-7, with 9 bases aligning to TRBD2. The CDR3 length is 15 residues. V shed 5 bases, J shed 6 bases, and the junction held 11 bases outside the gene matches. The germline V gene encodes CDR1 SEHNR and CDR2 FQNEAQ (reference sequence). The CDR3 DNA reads TGTGCCAGCAGCACACTAGCGGGTCCGCCCCGCGAGCAGTACTTC. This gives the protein CASSTLAGPPREQYF.

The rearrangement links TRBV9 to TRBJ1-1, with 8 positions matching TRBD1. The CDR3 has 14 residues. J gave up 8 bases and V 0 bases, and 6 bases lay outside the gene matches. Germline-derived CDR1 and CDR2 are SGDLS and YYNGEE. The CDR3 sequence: CASSVEPGGGEAFF. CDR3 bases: TGTGCCAGCAGCGTAGAACCAGGGGGCGGGGAAGCTTTCTTT.

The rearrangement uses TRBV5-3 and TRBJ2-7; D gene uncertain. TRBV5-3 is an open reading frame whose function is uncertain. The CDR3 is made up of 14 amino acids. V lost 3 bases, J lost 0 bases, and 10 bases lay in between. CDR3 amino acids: CARSSSRSSYEQYF. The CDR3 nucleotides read TGTGCCAGAAGCTCCTCTCGGTCCTCCTACGAGCAGTACTTC.

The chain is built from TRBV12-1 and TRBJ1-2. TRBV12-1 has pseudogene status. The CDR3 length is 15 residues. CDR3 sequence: CASSFSEERGYGYTF. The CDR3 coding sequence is TGTGCCAGCAGCTTTTCGGAGGAGCGCGGCTATGGCTACACCTTC.